A selection of T cell receptor beta chains follows, all from one sample in a study of T cell responses to AZD1222 COVID-19 vaccine. Clones were sequenced by immunoSEQ multiplex PCR, and TCRdb holds only the in-frame ones, with some missing. The sample consists of 120,000 to 150,000 clones, under 95% of them appearing once. The sample was peripheral blood, taken on day 0 of AZD1222 vaccination. The receptors originated from an adult in good health. Both conserved end residues are part of each CDR3. A D gene is named only where the DNA matches it firmly. Clone size is not always given. Where it is, it says once, few, many or a class for expanded clones.

>TRBJ2-7|TRBV6-1|NA|NA
CASSEGVAYEQYF
TGTGCCAGCAGTGAAGGGGTGGCCTACGAGCAGTACTTC
>TRBJ1-5|TRBV28|NA|TRBD1
CASRYLTGGADLPQHF
TGTGCCAGCAGGTACCTTACAGGGGGTGCTGATCTACCCCAGCATTTT
>TRBJ1-2|TRBV5-1|NA|NA
CASRSGQLMNYGYTF
TGCGCCAGCAGATCCGGACAGCTGATGAACTATGGCTACACCTTC
>TRBJ2-7|TRBV10-3|NA|TRBD1
CAISDQGAGEQYF
TGTGCCATCAGTGATCAGGGGGCTGGTGAGCAGTACTTC
>TRBJ2-7|TRBV23-1|NA|NA
CASSQRIFSYEQYF
TGCGCCAGCAGTCAGCGCATCTTCTCCTACGAGCAGTACTTC
>TRBJ1-2|TRBV4-2|NA|NA
CASSPSRGQYGYTF
TGTGCCAGCAGCCCGAGCCGCGGACAATATGGCTACACCTTC
>TRBJ2-2|TRBV28|NA|NA
CASLGTATGELFF
TGTGCCTCCCTAGGTACTGCAACCGGGGAGCTGTTTTTT
>TRBJ2-1|TRBV28|NA|NA
CASSLIPSGAEQFF
TGTGCCAGCAGTTTAATACCCTCAGGGGCTGAGCAGTTCTTC
>TRBJ1-4|TRBV6-6|NA|NA
CASSYSPAQGEKLFF
TGTGCCAGCAGTTACTCCCCTGCTCAGGGTGAAAAACTGTTTTTT
>TRBJ2-5|TRBV28|NA|NA
CASTFHGGDYQETQYF
TGTGCCAGCACCTTCCATGGCGGGGATTACCAAGAGACCCAGTACTTC
>TRBJ2-2|TRBV28|NA|NA
CASSLRQAWAGELFF
TGTGCCAGCAGTTTACGACAGGCTTGGGCCGGGGAGCTGTTTTTT
>TRBJ1-1|TRBV24-1|NA|NA
CATSDLGGSSEAFF
TGTGCCACCAGTGATTTGGGGGGGTCGTCTGAAGCTTTCTTT
>TRBJ2-5|TRBV18|NA|NA
CASSPTGEQETQYF
TGTGCCAGCTCACCTACGGGGGAGCAAGAGACCCAGTACTTC
>TRBJ1-4|TRBV10-3|NA|NA
CAISGAANEKLFF
TGTGCCATCAGTGGGGCAGCTAATGAAAAACTGTTTTTT
>TRBJ1-5|TRBV5-8|NA|TRBD1
CASSKGAGNNQPQHF
TGTGCCAGCAGTAAGGGGGCAGGGAACAATCAGCCCCAGCATTTT
>TRBJ1-1|TRBV6-5|once|NA
CASRDEYATEAFF
TGTGCCAGCCGGGACGAATATGCCACTGAAGCTTTCTTT
>TRBJ2-7|TRBV11-2|NA|TRBD1
CASIGQGGYEQYF
TGTGCCAGCATTGGACAGGGGGGTTACGAGCAGTACTTC
>TRBJ1-6|TRBV6-2/TRBV6-3|NA|TRBD1
CASSFDRGRVRLNSPLHF
TGTGCCAGCAGTTTTGACAGGGGGCGAGTACGTCTGAATTCACCCCTCCACTTT
>TRBJ1-1|TRBV3-1/TRBV3-2|few|NA
CASSQDYTEAFF
TGTGCCAGCAGCCAGGACTACACTGAAGCTTTCTTT
>TRBJ2-1|TRBV5-5|NA|TRBD1
CASSFRTGVMLNEQFF
TGTGCCAGCAGCTTCAGGACAGGGGTGATGCTCAATGAGCAGTTCTTC
>TRBJ1-4|TRBV7-9|NA|NA
CASSLDSALSSELFF
TGTGCCAGCAGCCTCGACAGCGCTTTATCGTCGGAACTGTTTTTT
>TRBJ2-3|TRBV5-1|NA|NA
CASSSSTNGDTQYF
TGCGCCAGCAGCTCCTCGACTAATGGGGATACGCAGTATTTT
>TRBJ2-3|TRBV6-2/TRBV6-3|NA|NA
CASSPPDYTDTQYF
TGTGCCAGCAGTCCGCCGGACTACACAGATACGCAGTATTTT